The rows below give T cell receptor beta chains drawn from one sample of a study of vaccination and CD4 T cells after COVID-19. TCRdb used MiXCR to reprocess the PCR reads, holding one entry per CDR3 protein. This table holds tens of thousands of distinct CDR3 sequences, about 50% found once. The specimen was CD4+ T cells from blood, collected about 7 months after SARS-CoV-2 vaccination. All receptors come from a human donor who had recovered from COVID-19. The CDR3 runs from the conserved cysteine through the conserved F or W. Each record gives: D gene, J gene, clone size, V gene, CDR3 DNA, CDR3 protein. D genes are given only for firm matches. For some rows the clone size is stated as once, few or many, or as a class when expanded; others skip it.

>TRBD1|TRBJ1-1|.|TRBV29-1
TGCAGCGTTGAAGGGGGGGACAGGGAAGCTTTCTTT
CSVEGGDREAFF
>.|TRBJ2-3|.|TRBV20-1
TGCAGTGCTAGGGGGACTCCCAGCACAGATACGCAGTATTTT
CSARGTPSTDTQYF
>.|TRBJ2-3|few|TRBV20-1
TGCAGTGCTAGAGATTCTAGGTCGGGTGGCGCAGATACGCAGTATTTT
CSARDSRSGGADTQYF
>.|TRBJ2-5|.|TRBV15
TGTGCCACCAGCAGAGTTCACGACTGGGGCCAAGAGACCCAGTACTTC
CATSRVHDWGQETQYF
>.|TRBJ2-7|.|TRBV7-9
TGTGCCAGCAGCAATGAATTAGAAGCTTTTAACTACGAGCAGTACTTC
CASSNELEAFNYEQYF
>TRBD2|TRBJ2-7|.|TRBV20-1
TGCAGTGCCTCCGGGACTAGCGGGTCACGGCACGAGCAGTACTTC
CSASGTSGSRHEQYF
>TRBD1|TRBJ2-7|.|TRBV7-9
TGTGCCAGCAGCTTAGACCGGGACAGGGGCTACGAGCAGTACTTC
CASSLDRDRGYEQYF
>.|TRBJ1-1|.|TRBV20-1
TGCAGTGCTAGAGACCCGGGGTCGAACACTGAAGCTTTCTTT
CSARDPGSNTEAFF
>.|TRBJ1-6|.|TRBV6-1
TGTGCCAGCAGTGAAGCCTGGGGTTCACCCCTCCACTTT
CASSEAWGSPLHF
>.|TRBJ1-1|few|TRBV6-5
TGTGCCAGCAGTTACCAGGGGCTTGCTGAAGCTTTCTTT
CASSYQGLAEAFF
>TRBD1|TRBJ1-5|few|TRBV19
TGTGCCAGTCTTCCCAGGGGGCCGAATCAGCCCCAGCATTTT
CASLPRGPNQPQHF
>TRBD2|TRBJ2-3|.|TRBV20-1
TGCAGTGCTACGACCCGGGAGGGCGGGATAGATACGCAGTATTTT
CSATTREGGIDTQYF
>TRBD2|TRBJ2-5|.|TRBV7-6
TGTGCCAGCAGTCGAGGACTAGCGGAACAAGGGACCCAGTACTTC
CASSRGLAEQGTQYF
>.|TRBJ2-5|few|TRBV7-2
TGTGCCAGCAGCTTAGGAGGAGTCGGAGAGACCCAGTACTTC
CASSLGGVGETQYF
>.|TRBJ2-3|.|TRBV18
TGTGCCAGCTCACCGCAGGCGGGCGGGCCCCCAGATACGCAGTATTTT
CASSPQAGGPPDTQYF
>TRBD2|TRBJ2-7|few|TRBV19
TGTGCCAGTAGTATGGGGTGGGTAGCGGGAGGCAACTCCTACGAGCAGTACTTC
CASSMGWVAGGNSYEQYF
>.|TRBJ1-2|few|TRBV20-1
TGCAGTGCTAGAAACCCCTATGGCTACACCTTC
CSARNPYGYTF
>.|TRBJ1-2|once|TRBV10-3
TGTGCCATGAACAGGGTTTTTGGCTATGGCTACACCTTC
CAMNRVFGYGYTF
>TRBD2|TRBJ2-7|.|TRBV20-1
TGCAGTGCTGGGTTAGCGGGCCGTTCCTCCTACGAGCAGTACTTC
CSAGLAGRSSYEQYF
>TRBD2|TRBJ2-5|.|TRBV11-3
TGTGCCAGCAGCTCCGGGGGGGTCAACCAAGAGACCCAGTACTTC
CASSSGGVNQETQYF
>.|TRBJ2-2|.|TRBV20-1
TGCAGTGCTAGGTTCGCGGGACTGGACACCGGGGAGCTGTTTTTT
CSARFAGLDTGELFF
>.|TRBJ1-3|few|TRBV6-1
TGTGCCAGCAGGAGACAACTCTCTGGAAACACCATATATTTT
CASRRQLSGNTIYF
>.|TRBJ2-3|large|TRBV6-4
TGTGCCAGCAGTGACGGGAGCACAGATACGCAGTATTTT
CASSDGSTDTQYF
>.|TRBJ2-5|once|TRBV4-2
TGTGCCAGCAGCCAAGATCGCAGCCAAGAGACCCAGTACTTC
CASSQDRSQETQYF
>TRBD1|TRBJ1-1|.|TRBV2
TGTGCCAGCAGTAAGTACAGGGGGAACACTGAAGCTTTCTTT
CASSKYRGNTEAFF
>.|TRBJ1-2|.|TRBV28
TGTGCCAGCAGTTTACAGGAATCGGAAGGCTACACCTTC
CASSLQESEGYTF
>TRBD2|TRBJ2-3|.|TRBV6-5
TGTGCCAGCAGTTACTCAGCGGGAGGGTACACAGATACGCAGTATTTT
CASSYSAGGYTDTQYF
>TRBD2|TRBJ2-3|.|TRBV7-8
TGTGCCAGCAGCCATAGCGGGTTCACTAGCACAGATACGCAGTATTTT
CASSHSGFTSTDTQYF
>.|TRBJ1-2|.|TRBV2
TGTGCCAGCAGTATCGACGGCTCCTATGGCTACACCTTC
CASSIDGSYGYTF
>TRBD1|TRBJ2-2|.|TRBV25-1
TGTGCCAGCAGTATAACAGGGGCGGTCGGGGAGCTGTTTTTT
CASSITGAVGELFF
>.|TRBJ2-5|.|TRBV30
TGTGCCTGGAGTTCCGGCCGGGAGGAGACCCAGTACTTC
CAWSSGREETQYF
>.|TRBJ1-5|.|TRBV10-3
TGTGCCGCCCGGGGGGGCCTCAATCAGCCCCAGCATTTT
CAARGGLNQPQHF
>TRBD2|TRBJ2-5|.|TRBV7-9
TGTGCCAGCAGCTTAGACGGGGGGGGAGGAAGGGAGACCCAGTACTTC
CASSLDGGGGRETQYF
>.|TRBJ2-1|.|TRBV6-4
TGTGCCAGCAGTGACGACTCAAACAATGAGCAGTTCTTC
CASSDDSNNEQFF
>TRBD2|TRBJ2-3|.|TRBV7-3
TGTGCCAGCAGCCGAGTAGCGGGAGGAACAGATACGCAGTATTTT
CASSRVAGGTDTQYF
>TRBD2|TRBJ2-7|few|TRBV20-1
TGCAGTGCTAGAGATCGGGTCCTGGGTCTAGCGGGTTCTTCACCCTACGAGCAGTACTTC
CSARDRVLGLAGSSPYEQYF
>TRBD2|TRBJ2-1|.|TRBV20-1
TGCAGTGCTAGTTACGCCGGGACTAGCGGGAGTGGCAATGAGCAGTTCTTC
CSASYAGTSGSGNEQFF
>.|TRBJ2-1|.|TRBV7-2
TGTGCCAGCAGCCGAAGCAGGGGCGGGGCTGGGGTCTTC
CASSRSRGGAGVF
>TRBD1|TRBJ2-1|.|TRBV6-1
TGTGCCAGCAGTGAAGTAGGGACAGGGCTCTATGAGCAGTTCTTC
CASSEVGTGLYEQFF
>.|TRBJ2-1|.|TRBV19
TGTGCCAGTAGTATATTGGGCGGCAGCTCCTACAATGAGCAGTTCTTC
CASSILGGSSYNEQFF
>TRBD1|TRBJ1-5|.|TRBV28
TGTGCCAGCAGTTCCGAGAGACAGGGGGACCAGCCCCAGCATTTT
CASSSERQGDQPQHF
>TRBD2|TRBJ2-1|few|TRBV7-6
TGTGCCAGCAGCCCACTAGCGATACCCTACAATGAGCAGTTCTTC
CASSPLAIPYNEQFF
>.|TRBJ2-7|.|TRBV19
TGTGCCAGTAGTTCCCTTGACTCTCACGAGCAGTACTTC
CASSSLDSHEQYF
>.|TRBJ2-5|.|TRBV20-1
TGCAGTGCTAGTCACAGAGCGGTCGTCCAAGAGACCCAGTACTTC
CSASHRAVVQETQYF
>.|TRBJ2-1|.|TRBV7-9
TGTGCCAGCAGCTTATCACTCACCGGGGATGAGCAGTTCTTC
CASSLSLTGDEQFF
>.|TRBJ2-5|.|TRBV7-9
TGTGCCAGCAGCCCCCGGGACACCCAAGAGACCCAGTACTTC
CASSPRDTQETQYF
>.|TRBJ2-1|.|TRBV7-2
TGTGCCAGCAGCTTTTCTCCAAGCGCGGGACGGGATGAGCAGTTCTTC
CASSFSPSAGRDEQFF
>TRBD2|TRBJ2-5|few|TRBV19
TGTGCCAGTAGTAGCGGACTAGGTCCTCTCACCCAGTACTTC
CASSSGLGPLTQYF
>.|TRBJ2-7|few|TRBV27
TGTGCCAGCAGTCCGACCAGCGCGGGATACGAGCAGTACTTC
CASSPTSAGYEQYF
>.|TRBJ2-5|.|TRBV20-1
TGCAGTGCTGAACGAAACCAAGAGACCCAGTACTTC
CSAERNQETQYF